These T cell receptor beta chains were read from a single sample in a study of monozygotic twins with inflammatory bowel disease. TCRdb reprocessed the 5' RACE reads, keeping one entry per CDR3 protein, no DNA. This listing includes about 160,000 distinct CDR3 sequences. The sequencing input was blood. These TCRs come from a human donor with ulcerative colitis or Crohn's disease, or a healthy co-twin of an affected twin (not recorded which). CDR3s include the opening cysteine and the closing phenylalanine or tryptophan. Each record gives: J gene, V gene, CDR3 protein.

j_gene: TRBJ2-7; v_gene: TRBV3-1; CDR3aa: CASSQGLGFEQYF
j_gene: TRBJ2-1; v_gene: TRBV20-1; CDR3aa: CSASLPEVDYNEQFF
j_gene: TRBJ2-1; v_gene: TRBV11-3; CDR3aa: CASSLVSSGSGSQFF
j_gene: TRBJ2-1; v_gene: TRBV5-1; CDR3aa: CASSLGTSGIYNEQFF
j_gene: TRBJ1-6; v_gene: TRBV4-1; CDR3aa: CASSPTGTYNSPLHF
j_gene: TRBJ1-6; v_gene: TRBV20-1; CDR3aa: CSARDPRASDSPLHF
j_gene: TRBJ2-7; v_gene: TRBV19; CDR3aa: CASSPQGSGEQYF
j_gene: TRBJ2-1; v_gene: TRBV5-1; CDR3aa: CASSLFDRDDEQFF
j_gene: TRBJ2-1; v_gene: TRBV7-9; CDR3aa: CASSLAVGTYNEQFF
j_gene: TRBJ2-5; v_gene: TRBV4-1; CDR3aa: CASSHRFSGRGETQYF
j_gene: TRBJ2-3; v_gene: TRBV6-1; CDR3aa: CASSHTTGSTDTQYF
j_gene: TRBJ2-2; v_gene: TRBV28; CDR3aa: CASSLLQGNTGEQFF
j_gene: TRBJ2-3; v_gene: TRBV11-2; CDR3aa: CASSLGVRTLTYTDTQYF
j_gene: TRBJ2-5; v_gene: TRBV11-2; CDR3aa: CASSLVAGPQETQYF
j_gene: TRBJ2-3; v_gene: TRBV29-1; CDR3aa: CSQGWRGTDTQYF
j_gene: TRBJ2-2; v_gene: TRBV15; CDR3aa: CATSRGGVKFAGELFF
j_gene: TRBJ2-2; v_gene: TRBV30; CDR3aa: CAWKAASTGELFF
j_gene: TRBJ2-1; v_gene: TRBV7-8; CDR3aa: CASSLILRWEQFF
j_gene: TRBJ2-1; v_gene: TRBV20-1; CDR3aa: CSARDSQGIYNEQFF
j_gene: TRBJ2-1; v_gene: TRBV13; CDR3aa: CASSLGSVRNYNEQFF
j_gene: TRBJ2-7; v_gene: TRBV27; CDR3aa: CASSLSSARDSYEQYF
j_gene: TRBJ2-2; v_gene: TRBV7-7; CDR3aa: CASSPPRVLAGDHGELFF